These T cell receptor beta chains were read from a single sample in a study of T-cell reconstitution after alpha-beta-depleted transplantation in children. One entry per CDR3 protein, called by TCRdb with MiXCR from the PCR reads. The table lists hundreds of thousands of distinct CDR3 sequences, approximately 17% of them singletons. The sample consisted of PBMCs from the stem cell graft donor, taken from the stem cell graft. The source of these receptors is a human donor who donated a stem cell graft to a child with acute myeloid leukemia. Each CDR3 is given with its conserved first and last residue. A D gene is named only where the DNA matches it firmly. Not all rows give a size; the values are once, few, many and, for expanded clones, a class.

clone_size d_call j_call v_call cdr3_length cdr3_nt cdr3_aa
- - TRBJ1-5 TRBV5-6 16 TGTGCCAGCAGCTTAGGCAGCTCTGGAGCTAATCAGCCCCAGCATTTT CASSLGSSGANQPQHF
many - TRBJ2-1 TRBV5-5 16 TGTGCCAGCAGCTTGGCGGGGTTGGGGTCCTACAATGAGCAGTTCTTC CASSLAGLGSYNEQFF
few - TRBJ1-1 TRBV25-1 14 TGTGCCAGCAGTGAATATTACGGAGGACGTGAAGCTTTCTTT CASSEYYGGREAFF
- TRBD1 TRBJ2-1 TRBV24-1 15 TGTGCCACCAGTGATCCGACAGGGGAGGTAAATGAGCAGTTCTTC CATSDPTGEVNEQFF
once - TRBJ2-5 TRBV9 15 TGTGCCAGCAGCGTAGACGACAGTCTTGGAGAGACCCAGTACTTC CASSVDDSLGETQYF
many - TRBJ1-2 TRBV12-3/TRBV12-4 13 TGTGCCAGCAGTTTCCAGGGGACCCATGGCTACACCTTC CASSFQGTHGYTF
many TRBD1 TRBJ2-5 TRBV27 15 TGTGCCAGCAGTCCCAGACAGGGGGGAAGGGAGACCCAGTACTTC CASSPRQGGRETQYF
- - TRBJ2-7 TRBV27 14 TGTGCCAGCAGTTTGGGGGCGGGATACTACGAGCAGTACTTC CASSLGAGYYEQYF
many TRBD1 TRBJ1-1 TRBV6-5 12 TGTGCCAGCAGTTACCCGGGACAGGGGGCTTTCTTT CASSYPGQGAFF
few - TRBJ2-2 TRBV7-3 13 TGTGCCAGCAGCCATTCCGGGACCGGGGAGCTGTTTTTT CASSHSGTGELFF
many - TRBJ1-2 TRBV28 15 TGTGCCAGCAGTTCATCCTTGGACGGGAGCTATGGCTACACCTTC CASSSSLDGSYGYTF
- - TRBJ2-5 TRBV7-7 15 TGTGCCAGCAGCTCGTCACAGGGGACTGGGGAGACCCAGTACTTC CASSSSQGTGETQYF
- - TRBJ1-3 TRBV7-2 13 TGTGCCAGCAGGGAGAACCCTGGAAACACCATATATTTT CASRENPGNTIYF
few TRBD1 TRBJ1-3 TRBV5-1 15 TGCGCCAGCAGCCCGACAGGGAACTCTGGAAACACCATATATTTT CASSPTGNSGNTIYF